This is a list of T cell receptor beta chains from one sample in a study of identical twins. One entry per CDR3 protein results from TCRdb running MiXCR on the 5' RACE reads. This table has 1.5 million to 2 million distinct CDR3 sequences, around a third appearing once. Sequenced input: cord blood. The origin of the receptors is a newborn girl in good health. Both conserved end residues are trimmed from each CDR3. D genes are given only for firm matches. Clone sizes are given selectively: once, few, many, or a class where the clone is expanded.

clone size: few
D gene: -
J gene: TRBJ2-1
V gene: TRBV6-5
CDR3 protein: ASSYSFPPNEQF

clone size: few
D gene: -
J gene: TRBJ2-7
V gene: TRBV20-1
CDR3 protein: SGKQPRGNYEQY

clone size: -
D gene: -
J gene: TRBJ2-1
V gene: TRBV7-8
CDR3 protein: ASSPSLEETQF

clone size: -
D gene: -
J gene: -
V gene: TRBV14
CDR3 protein: ASSQRSSYNEQY

clone size: few
D gene: TRBD2
J gene: TRBJ2-5
V gene: TRBV11-2
CDR3 protein: ASSSRLAGRQETQY

clone size: few
D gene: -
J gene: TRBJ1-2
V gene: TRBV20-1
CDR3 protein: SAKGATYGYT

clone size: -
D gene: TRBD1
J gene: TRBJ2-1
V gene: TRBV7-2
CDR3 protein: ASSFVGTGGANRKF

clone size: few
D gene: TRBD1
J gene: TRBJ2-3
V gene: TRBV27
CDR3 protein: ASSDAGTGRNTQY

clone size: -
D gene: -
J gene: TRBJ2-7
V gene: TRBV27
CDR3 protein: ASSLQAFKEQY

clone size: -
D gene: -
J gene: TRBJ2-2
V gene: TRBV7-9
CDR3 protein: ASSSTTRAGELF

clone size: few
D gene: -
J gene: TRBJ2-7
V gene: TRBV30
CDR3 protein: AWREKGTYEQY

clone size: -
D gene: TRBD2
J gene: TRBJ2-7
V gene: TRBV27
CDR3 protein: ASSVLREKDEQY

clone size: -
D gene: -
J gene: TRBJ1-1
V gene: TRBV20-1
CDR3 protein: SARPHNQWGDAEAF

clone size: few
D gene: TRBD2
J gene: TRBJ2-7
V gene: TRBV5-6
CDR3 protein: AGSWVSGTPYEQY

clone size: few
D gene: -
J gene: TRBJ2-1
V gene: TRBV4-1
CDR3 protein: ASSQDLWVGYNEQF

clone size: few
D gene: TRBD1
J gene: TRBJ2-7
V gene: TRBV6-5
CDR3 protein: ASSYSGTGVSYEQY

clone size: -
D gene: TRBD2
J gene: TRBJ2-7
V gene: TRBV12-3/TRBV12-4
CDR3 protein: ASSLMGLGRGQY

clone size: few
D gene: -
J gene: TRBJ2-3
V gene: TRBV20-1
CDR3 protein: SARVSTGTTDTQY

clone size: many
D gene: TRBD1
J gene: TRBJ2-4
V gene: TRBV28
CDR3 protein: ASTTGVRNIQY

clone size: -
D gene: -
J gene: TRBJ2-1
V gene: TRBV24-1
CDR3 protein: ATRGEAYNEQF

clone size: -
D gene: TRBD1
J gene: TRBJ1-4
V gene: TRBV25-1
CDR3 protein: ASSGTGGSRGKLF

clone size: few
D gene: TRBD2
J gene: TRBJ2-1
V gene: TRBV25-1
CDR3 protein: ASSELTGLAENNEQF

clone size: few
D gene: TRBD1
J gene: TRBJ1-6
V gene: TRBV12-3/TRBV12-4
CDR3 protein: ASSSGQGTSPLH

clone size: -
D gene: TRBD2
J gene: TRBJ2-1
V gene: TRBV7-9
CDR3 protein: ASSLGLAQSSYNEQF

clone size: -
D gene: -
J gene: TRBJ2-2
V gene: TRBV5-1
CDR3 protein: ASSALTGNTGELF

clone size: few
D gene: TRBD1
J gene: TRBJ2-3
V gene: TRBV18
CDR3 protein: ASVPGQGSDTQY

clone size: -
D gene: -
J gene: TRBJ2-7
V gene: TRBV20-1
CDR3 protein: SAYTPGRGLYEQY

clone size: -
D gene: -
J gene: TRBJ1-6
V gene: TRBV7-2
CDR3 protein: ASSLAAGLRNSPPH

clone size: few
D gene: -
J gene: TRBJ1-5
V gene: TRBV28
CDR3 protein: ASSEQDRSNQPQH

clone size: -
D gene: -
J gene: TRBJ1-5
V gene: TRBV20-1
CDR3 protein: SARVGAVGQPQH

clone size: few
D gene: -
J gene: TRBJ1-1
V gene: TRBV20-1
CDR3 protein: SAKFGGPTEAF

clone size: -
D gene: TRBD1
J gene: -
V gene: TRBV20-1
CDR3 protein: SASGTGGSIQY

clone size: -
D gene: -
J gene: TRBJ2-1
V gene: TRBV12-3/TRBV12-4
CDR3 protein: ASNQPPPVVENNEQF

clone size: many
D gene: TRBD1
J gene: TRBJ2-3
V gene: TRBV12-3/TRBV12-4
CDR3 protein: ASTDRGDTQY

clone size: -
D gene: -
J gene: TRBJ1-5
V gene: TRBV4-2
CDR3 protein: ACSQDGKRGPQH

clone size: few
D gene: -
J gene: TRBJ2-2
V gene: TRBV10-3
CDR3 protein: AISDPRENTGELF

clone size: -
D gene: -
J gene: TRBJ2-1
V gene: TRBV2
CDR3 protein: ASSELPGLFYNEQF

clone size: -
D gene: TRBD2
J gene: TRBJ2-7
V gene: TRBV20-1
CDR3 protein: SAGTSIYEQY

clone size: many
D gene: -
J gene: TRBJ2-1
V gene: TRBV5-1
CDR3 protein: ASSLVGQRTVNEQF

clone size: few
D gene: -
J gene: TRBJ1-5
V gene: TRBV29-1
CDR3 protein: SVRWQGLNQPQH

clone size: many
D gene: TRBD2
J gene: TRBJ2-3
V gene: TRBV12-3/TRBV12-4
CDR3 protein: ASSLAGGPGTQY

clone size: -
D gene: TRBD1
J gene: TRBJ2-4
V gene: TRBV6-6
CDR3 protein: ASSRTTGEAKNIQY

clone size: few
D gene: TRBD1
J gene: TRBJ1-2
V gene: TRBV10-2
CDR3 protein: ASIPGQGATANYGYT

clone size: -
D gene: TRBD1
J gene: TRBJ1-4
V gene: TRBV7-9
CDR3 protein: ASSSWRGQRNEKLF

clone size: few
D gene: -
J gene: TRBJ2-7
V gene: TRBV2
CDR3 protein: ASTTGVPDEQY

clone size: -
D gene: -
J gene: TRBJ1-2
V gene: TRBV7-2
CDR3 protein: ASTSEVGNYGYT

clone size: few
D gene: -
J gene: TRBJ2-3
V gene: TRBV20-1
CDR3 protein: SARGGRSPDTQY

clone size: few
D gene: -
J gene: TRBJ2-7
V gene: TRBV7-2
CDR3 protein: ASSLIAPYEQY

clone size: -
D gene: -
J gene: TRBJ1-2
V gene: TRBV2
CDR3 protein: ASSGVRGDYGYT

clone size: -
D gene: -
J gene: TRBJ2-3
V gene: TRBV12-3/TRBV12-4
CDR3 protein: ASSLRALWGPSTDTQY

clone size: -
D gene: -
J gene: TRBJ1-4
V gene: TRBV3-1
CDR3 protein: ASSHHAGGEKLF

clone size: -
D gene: TRBD2
J gene: TRBJ2-1
V gene: TRBV10-3
CDR3 protein: AISESFSGASYNEQF